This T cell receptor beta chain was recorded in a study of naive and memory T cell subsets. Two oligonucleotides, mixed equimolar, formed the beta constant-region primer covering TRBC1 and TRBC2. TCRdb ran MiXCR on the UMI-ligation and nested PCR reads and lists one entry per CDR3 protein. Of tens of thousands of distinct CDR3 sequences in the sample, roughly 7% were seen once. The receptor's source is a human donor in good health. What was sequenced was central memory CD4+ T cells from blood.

CDR3 sequence: CASSELYTYF. The DNA of the CDR3 is TGTGCCAGCAGTGAATTGTACACGTACTTC. The V and J genes are TRBV2 and TRBJ2-5; D is ambiguous. This CDR3 has 10 residues. V lost 2 bases and J lost 13, with 8 bases in between. Germline V gene sequence: CDR1 SNHLY, CDR2 FYNNEI.